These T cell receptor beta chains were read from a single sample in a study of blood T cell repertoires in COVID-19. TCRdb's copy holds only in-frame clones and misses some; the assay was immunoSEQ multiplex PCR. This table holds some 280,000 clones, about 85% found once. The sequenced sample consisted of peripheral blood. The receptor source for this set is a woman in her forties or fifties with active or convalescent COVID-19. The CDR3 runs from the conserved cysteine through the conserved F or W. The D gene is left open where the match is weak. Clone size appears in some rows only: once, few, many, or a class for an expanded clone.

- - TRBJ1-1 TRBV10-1 CASSEGLETEAFF TGCGCCAGCAGTGAGGGGTTGGAGACTGAAGCTTTCTTT
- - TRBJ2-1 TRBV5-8 CASSRGAGGPHNEQFF TGTGCCAGCAGCCGAGGGGCTGGAGGGCCCCACAATGAGCAGTTCTTC
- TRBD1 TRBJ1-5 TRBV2 CASSLQGGNQPQHF TGTGCCAGCAGTCTACAGGGGGGCAATCAGCCCCAGCATTTT
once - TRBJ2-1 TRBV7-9 CASSLAGWRFPNEQFF TGTGCCAGCAGCTTAGCCGGTTGGCGGTTTCCCAATGAGCAGTTCTTC
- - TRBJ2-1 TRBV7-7 CASSLYPPGEDVYNEQFF TGTGCTAGCAGCTTATATCCCCCGGGGGAGGATGTCTACAATGAGCAGTTCTTC
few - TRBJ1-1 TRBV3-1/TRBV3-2 CASSQEYSSLGSTEAFF TGTGCCAGCAGCCAAGAATACAGTTCCTTAGGGAGCACTGAAGCTTTCTTT
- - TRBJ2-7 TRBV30 CAWSVRRISSYEQYF TGTGCCTGGAGTGTACGCAGAATAAGCTCCTACGAGCAGTACTTC
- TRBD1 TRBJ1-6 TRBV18 CASSPRGQLGSYNSPLHF TGTGCCAGCTCACCACGGGGACAGCTCGGCTCCTATAATTCACCCCTCCACTTT
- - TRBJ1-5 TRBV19 CASRVQGAQPQHF TGTGCCAGTAGAGTACAGGGAGCACAGCCCCAGCATTTT
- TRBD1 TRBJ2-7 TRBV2 CASSDRGSGDEQYF TGTGCCAGCAGTGACAGGGGGTCCGGGGACGAGCAGTACTTC
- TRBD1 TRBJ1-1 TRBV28 CASNWGTGGTEAFF TGTGCCAGCAATTGGGGGACAGGGGGGACTGAAGCTTTCTTT
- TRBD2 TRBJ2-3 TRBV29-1 CSVLRELGWDTQYF TGCAGCGTTCTGCGGGAGCTTGGGTGGGATACGCAGTATTTT
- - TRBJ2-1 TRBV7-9 CASTPENRNEQFF TGTGCCAGCACCCCCGAGAACCGGAATGAGCAGTTCTTC
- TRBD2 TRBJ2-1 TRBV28 CASSFRMWREGRGNEQFF TGTGCCAGCAGTTTTAGGATGTGGCGGGAGGGCCGGGGAAATGAGCAGTTCTTC
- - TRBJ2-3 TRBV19 CASSISAARTDTQYF TGTGCCAGTAGTATTTCAGCGGCCCGCACAGATACGCAGTATTTT
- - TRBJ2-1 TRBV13 CASSLRGQQFF TGTGCCAGCAGCTTACGGGGTCAGCAGTTCTTC
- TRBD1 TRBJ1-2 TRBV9 CASSVGDRAGYGYTF TGTGCCAGCAGCGTAGGGGACAGGGCAGGCTATGGCTACACCTTC
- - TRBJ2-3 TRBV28 CASSALERSTDTQYF TGTGCCAGCAGTGCCCTCGAGCGCAGCACAGATACGCAGTATTTT
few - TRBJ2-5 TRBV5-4 CASSFDERETQYF TGTGCCAGCAGCTTCGACGAGCGGGAGACCCAGTACTTC
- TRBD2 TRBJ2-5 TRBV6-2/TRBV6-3 CASSYRGRTSGRWGPQETQYF TGTGCCAGCAGTTACCGGGGGCGGACTAGCGGGAGGTGGGGGCCCCAAGAGACCCAGTACTTC
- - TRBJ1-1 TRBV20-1 CSATTGTEAFF TGCAGTGCTACCACAGGGACTGAAGCTTTCTTT
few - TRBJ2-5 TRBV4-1 CASSQSKTQYF TGCGCCAGCAGCCAATCCAAGACCCAGTACTTC
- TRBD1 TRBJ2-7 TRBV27 CASSRRDRGRLTYEQYF TGTGCCAGCAGTCGCCGGGACAGGGGACGTCTAACCTACGAGCAGTACTTC
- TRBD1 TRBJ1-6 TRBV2 CASGDRGWDSPLHF TGTGCCAGCGGGGACAGGGGATGGGATTCACCCCTCCACTTT
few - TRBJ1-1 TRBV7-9 CASSPQLLNTEAFF TGTGCCAGCAGCCCACAGCTTCTGAACACTGAAGCTTTCTTT
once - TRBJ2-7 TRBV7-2 CASQLAYPGVSYEQYF TGTGCCAGCCAACTAGCCTACCCCGGGGTGTCCTACGAGCAGTACTTC
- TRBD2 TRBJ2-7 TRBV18 CASSPPSGRGGEQYF TGTGCCAGCTCACCACCTAGCGGGAGAGGCGGAGAGCAGTACTTC
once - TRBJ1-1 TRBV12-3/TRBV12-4 CASSQINTEAFF TGTGCCAGCAGTCAGATTAACACTGAAGCTTTCTTT
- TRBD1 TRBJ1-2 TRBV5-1 CASSYGTGSGGYTF TGCGCCAGCAGCTACGGGACAGGGAGCGGAGGCTACACCTTC
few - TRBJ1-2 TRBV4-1 CASSNTPGEGPPLGYGYTF TGCGCCAGCAGCAACACCCCTGGGGAGGGGCCACCTCTGGGCTATGGCTACACCTTC
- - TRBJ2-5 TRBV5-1 CASSLGAVQETQYF TGCGCCAGCAGCTTGGGAGCGGTCCAAGAGACCCAGTACTTC
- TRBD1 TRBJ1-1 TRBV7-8 CASSFRGKYTEAFF TGTGCCAGCAGCTTCAGGGGGAAATACACTGAAGCTTTCTTT
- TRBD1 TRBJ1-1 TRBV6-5 CASSRTGGRAFF TGTGCCAGCAGTCGGACAGGGGGCAGAGCTTTCTTT
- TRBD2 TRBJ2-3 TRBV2 CASSPRTSGVTDTQYF TGTGCCAGCAGCCCCCGGACTAGCGGAGTCACAGATACGCAGTATTTT
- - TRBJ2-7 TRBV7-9 CASSSGGGSELEQYF TGTGCCAGCAGCTCGGGTGGCGGATCGGAACTGGAGCAGTACTTC
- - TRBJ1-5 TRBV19 CASSITGLGQPQHF TGTGCCAGTAGTATAACGGGGTTAGGTCAGCCCCAGCATTTT
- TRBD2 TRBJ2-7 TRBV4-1 CASSQDHPAGGFSYEQYF TGCGCCAGCAGCCAAGACCACCCGGCGGGAGGCTTCTCCTACGAGCAGTACTTC
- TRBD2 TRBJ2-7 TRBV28 CASSSSGSNTYEQYF TGTGCCAGCAGTTCCAGCGGGAGTAATACTTACGAGCAGTACTTC
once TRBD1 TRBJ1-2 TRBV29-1 CSAGQGGYGYTF TGCAGCGCCGGACAGGGAGGGTATGGCTACACCTTC
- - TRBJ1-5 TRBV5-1 CASSETGDSNQPQHF TGCGCCAGCAGTGAGACAGGTGATAGCAATCAGCCCCAGCATTTT
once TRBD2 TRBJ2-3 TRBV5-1 CASSKGTSGVSTDTQYF TGCGCCAGCAGCAAGGGGACTAGCGGAGTTAGCACAGATACGCAGTATTTT
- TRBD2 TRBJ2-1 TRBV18 CASSPGTNLVPFF TGTGCCAGCTCACCCGGGACTAACCTAGTACCGTTCTTC
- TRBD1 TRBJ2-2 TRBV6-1 CASSGRAGGNTGELFF TGTGCCAGCAGTGGTCGGGCAGGGGGGAACACCGGGGAGCTGTTTTTT
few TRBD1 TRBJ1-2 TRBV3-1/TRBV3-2 CASSRTGGEGGYTF TGTGCCAGCAGCCGGACAGGGGGCGAGGGTGGCTACACCTTC
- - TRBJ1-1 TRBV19 CASSWGGVEPEAFF TGTGCCAGTAGTTGGGGAGGGGTGGAACCTGAAGCTTTCTTT
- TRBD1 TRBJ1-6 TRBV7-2 CASSLFRTGDSPLHF TGTGCCAGCAGCTTATTTAGGACAGGGGATTCACCCCTCCACTTT
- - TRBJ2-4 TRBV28 CASSLGRNIQYF TGTGCCAGCAGTTTAGGGCGAAACATTCAGTACTTC
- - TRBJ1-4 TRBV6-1 CASSERTGKATNEKLFF TGTGCCAGCAGTGAACGGACGGGGAAGGCAACTAATGAAAAACTGTTTTTT
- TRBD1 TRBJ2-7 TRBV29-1 CSVRSNRGGPYEQYF TGCAGCGTTCGATCCAACAGGGGTGGGCCCTACGAGCAGTACTTC